The entry that follows covers one T cell receptor (beta chain) sequence. Its antigen is unidentified. What was amplified from RNA transcripts were TCR beta CDR3 regions. First-round RT-PCR with HTBI primers amplified the TCR CDR3 region. TCRdb reanalysed the multiplex PCR reads using MiXCR and keeps one entry per CDR3 protein. The data contain 600,000 or so distinct CDR3 sequences, approximately 15% of them singletons. The data belong to a study of T cells in Graves' hyperthyroidism and ophthalmopathy. Trimming took 5 bases from V and 1 from J; bases not matched to a gene: 11. CDR1 SGHTA and CDR2 FQGTGA come from the germline V gene. This CDR3 is 17 amino acids long. Regarding the study as a whole: Most clonotypes that expanded in the thyroid above 0.001 also showed up in blood.

The sequence came from a woman in her forties or fifties with Graves' ophthalmopathy. The chain joins TRBV7-3 to TRBJ2-1; 7 positions match TRBD1. Sequenced material: blood. In DNA, the CDR3 is TGTGCCAGCAGCCGCTTTGGCAGGGGGTCATCCTACAATGAGCAGTTCTTC. Protein product: CASSRFGRGSSYNEQFF. The full variable domain, with the rest looked up from reference TRBV7-3 and TRBJ2-1, is GAGVSQTPSNKVTEKGKYVELRCDPISGHTALYWYRQSLGQGPEFLIYFQGTGAADDSGLPNDRFFAVRPEGSVSTLKIQRTERGDSAVYLCASSRFGRGSSYNEQFFGPGTRLTVL.